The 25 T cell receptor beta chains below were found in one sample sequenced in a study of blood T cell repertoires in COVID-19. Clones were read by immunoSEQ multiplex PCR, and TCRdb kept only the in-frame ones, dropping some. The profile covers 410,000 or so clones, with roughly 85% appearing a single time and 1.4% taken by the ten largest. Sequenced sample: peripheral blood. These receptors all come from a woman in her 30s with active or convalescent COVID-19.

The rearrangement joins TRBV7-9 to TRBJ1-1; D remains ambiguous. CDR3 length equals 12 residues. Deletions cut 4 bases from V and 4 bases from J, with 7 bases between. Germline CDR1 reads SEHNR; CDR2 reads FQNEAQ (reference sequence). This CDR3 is CASSSGSTEAFF. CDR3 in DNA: TGTGCCAGCAGCTCAGGATCCACTGAAGCTTTCTTT.

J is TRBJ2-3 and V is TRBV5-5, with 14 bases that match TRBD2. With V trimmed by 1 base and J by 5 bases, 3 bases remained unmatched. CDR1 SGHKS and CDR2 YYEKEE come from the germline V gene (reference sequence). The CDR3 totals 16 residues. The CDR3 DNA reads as TGTGCCAGCAGCTTGCAGGGACTAGCGGGAGTAGATACGCAGTATTTT. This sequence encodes CASSLQGLAGVDTQYF.

Here the CDR3 reads CASSEVGGRKTYNEQFF. CDR3 DNA: TGTGCCAGCAGTGAAGTCGGAGGGAGAAAAACCTACAATGAGCAGTTCTTC. The genes are TRBV25-1 and TRBJ2-1; D might be TRBD2 (6 bases). This CDR3 is built from 17 residues. CDR1 is MGHDK and CDR2 is SYGVNS in the germline V gene. V lost 2 bases and J 2 bases, leaving 16 bases between the germline ends.

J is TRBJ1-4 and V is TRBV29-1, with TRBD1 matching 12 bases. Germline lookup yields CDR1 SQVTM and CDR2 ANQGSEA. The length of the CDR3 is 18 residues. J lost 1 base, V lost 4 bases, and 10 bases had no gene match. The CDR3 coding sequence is TGCAGCGTTGCCACCGGGACAGGGGGCCGGCTAACTAATGAAAAACTGTTTTTT. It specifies CSVATGTGGRLTNEKLFF.

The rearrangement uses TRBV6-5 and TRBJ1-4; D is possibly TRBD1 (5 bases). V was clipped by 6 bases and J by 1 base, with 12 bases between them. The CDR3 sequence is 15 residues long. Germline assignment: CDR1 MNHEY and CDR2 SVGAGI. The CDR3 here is CASRDTRGTNEKLFF. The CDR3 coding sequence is TGTGCCAGCAGGGACACGCGGGGAACTAATGAAAAACTGTTTTTT.

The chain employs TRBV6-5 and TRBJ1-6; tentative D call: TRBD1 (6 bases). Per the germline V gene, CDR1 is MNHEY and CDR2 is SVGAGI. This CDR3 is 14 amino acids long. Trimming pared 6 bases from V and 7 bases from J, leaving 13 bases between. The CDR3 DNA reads TGTGCCAGCAGAGGGACAAGCGTCAATTCACCCCTCCACTTT. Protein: CASRGTSVNSPLHF.

CDR3 nucleotides: TGCGCCAGCAGCGTCGGGACTAGCGGGGGGCAAGAGACCCAGTACTTC. Amino acids: CASSVGTSGGQETQYF. V gene TRBV5-1 combines with J gene TRBJ2-5, with 15 positions matching TRBD2. The germline V gene has CDR1 SGHRS and CDR2 YFSETQ. The CDR3 has 16 amino acids. J gave up 2 bases and V 4 bases, and 3 bases lay outside the gene matches.

CDR3 residues: CASSDRSGRNQETQYF. CDR3 nucleotide sequence: TGTGCCAGCAGTGATAGGAGCGGGAGGAACCAAGAGACCCAGTACTTC. The chain couples TRBV2 to TRBJ2-5; TRBD2 aligns across 9 bases. This CDR3 is built from 16 residues. Trimming at V came to 3 bases and at J to 0 bases, leaving 5 bases not matched to a gene. CDR1 SNHLY and CDR2 FYNNEI come from the germline V gene. Full variable domain (outside the CDR3, taken from reference TRBV2 and TRBJ2-5): EPEVTQTPSHQVTQMGQEVILRCVPISNHLYFYWYRQILGQKVEFLVSFYNNEISEKSEIFDDQFSVERPDGSNFTLKIRSTKLEDSAMYFCASSDRSGRNQETQYFGPGTRLLVL.

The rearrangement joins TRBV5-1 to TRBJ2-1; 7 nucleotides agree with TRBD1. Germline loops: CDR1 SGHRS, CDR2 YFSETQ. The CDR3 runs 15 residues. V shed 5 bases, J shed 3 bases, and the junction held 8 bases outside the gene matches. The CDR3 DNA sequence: TGCGCCAGCAGGTCCGGGACAGCTAACTACAATGAGCAGTTCTTC. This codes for CASRSGTANYNEQFF.

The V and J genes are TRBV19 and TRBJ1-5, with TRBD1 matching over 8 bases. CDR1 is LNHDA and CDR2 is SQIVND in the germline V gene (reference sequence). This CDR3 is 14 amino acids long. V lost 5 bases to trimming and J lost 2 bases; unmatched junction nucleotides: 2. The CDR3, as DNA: TGTGCCAGTAGTCAGGGGGCGGGCAATCAGCCCCAGCATTTT. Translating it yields CASSQGAGNQPQHF.

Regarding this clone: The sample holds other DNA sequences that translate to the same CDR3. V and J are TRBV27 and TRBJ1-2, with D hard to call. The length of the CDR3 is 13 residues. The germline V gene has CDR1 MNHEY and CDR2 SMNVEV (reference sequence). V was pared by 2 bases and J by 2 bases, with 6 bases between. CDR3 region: CASSLGRNYGYTF. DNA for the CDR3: TGTGCCAGCAGTTTAGGGAGAAACTATGGCTACACCTTC.

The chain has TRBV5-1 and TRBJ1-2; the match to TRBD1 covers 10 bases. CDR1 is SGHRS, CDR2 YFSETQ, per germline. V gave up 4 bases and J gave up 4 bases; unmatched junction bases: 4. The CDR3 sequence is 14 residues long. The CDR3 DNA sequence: TGCGCCAGCAGCCCGGGGGACAGGGGCTATGGCTACACCTTC. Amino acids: CASSPGDRGYGYTF.

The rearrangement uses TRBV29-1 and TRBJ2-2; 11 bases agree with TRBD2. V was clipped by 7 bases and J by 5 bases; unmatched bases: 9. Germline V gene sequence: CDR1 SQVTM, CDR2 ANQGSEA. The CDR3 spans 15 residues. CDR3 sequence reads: CSATLAGGGTGELFF. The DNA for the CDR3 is TGCAGCGCCACCCTAGCGGGGGGAGGGACCGGGGAGCTGTTTTTT.

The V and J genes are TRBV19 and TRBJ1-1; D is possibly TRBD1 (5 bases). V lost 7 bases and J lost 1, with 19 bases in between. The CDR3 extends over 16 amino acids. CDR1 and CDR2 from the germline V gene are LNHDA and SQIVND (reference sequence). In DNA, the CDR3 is TGTGCCAGTAAGACAGCAGCCCTTATTCAGAACACTGAAGCTTTCTTT. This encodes CASKTAALIQNTEAFF.

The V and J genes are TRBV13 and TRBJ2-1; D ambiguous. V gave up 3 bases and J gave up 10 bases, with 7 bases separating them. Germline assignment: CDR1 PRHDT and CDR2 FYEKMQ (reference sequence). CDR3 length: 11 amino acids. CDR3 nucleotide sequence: TGTGCCAGCAGCTTTACTCGGGAGCAGTTCTTC. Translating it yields CASSFTREQFF. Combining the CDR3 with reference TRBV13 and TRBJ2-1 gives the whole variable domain AAGVIQSPRHLIKEKRETATLKCYPIPRHDTVYWYQQGPGQDPQFLISFYEKMQSDKGSIPDRFSAQQFSDYHSELNMSSLELGDSALYFCASSFTREQFFGPGTRLTVL.

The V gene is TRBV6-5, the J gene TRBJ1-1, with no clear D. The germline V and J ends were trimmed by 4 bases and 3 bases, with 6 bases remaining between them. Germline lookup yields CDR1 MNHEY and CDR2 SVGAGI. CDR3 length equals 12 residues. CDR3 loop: CASSLHDTEAFF. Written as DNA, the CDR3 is TGTGCCAGCAGTTTACATGACACTGAAGCTTTCTTT.

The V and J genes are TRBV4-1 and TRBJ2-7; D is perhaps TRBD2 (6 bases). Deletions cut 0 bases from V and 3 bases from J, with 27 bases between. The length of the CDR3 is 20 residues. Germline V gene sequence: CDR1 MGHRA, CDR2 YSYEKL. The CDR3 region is CASSQELDRDSTTKNYEQYF. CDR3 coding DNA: TGCGCCAGCAGCCAAGAATTGGACCGGGACTCAACGACTAAAAACTACGAGCAGTACTTC.

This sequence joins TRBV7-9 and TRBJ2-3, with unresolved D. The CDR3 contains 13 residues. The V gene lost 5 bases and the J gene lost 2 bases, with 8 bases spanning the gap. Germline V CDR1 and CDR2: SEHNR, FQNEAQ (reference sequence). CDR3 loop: CASSRLSTDTQYF. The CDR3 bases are TGTGCCAGCAGCCGACTTTCCACAGATACGCAGTATTTT.

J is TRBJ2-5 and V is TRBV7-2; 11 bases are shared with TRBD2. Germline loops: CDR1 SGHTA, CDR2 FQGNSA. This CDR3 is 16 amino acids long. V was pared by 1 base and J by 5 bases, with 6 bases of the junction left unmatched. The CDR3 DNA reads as TGTGCCAGCAGCTTAGTTAGCGGGGGGGCCCTTGAGACCCAGTACTTC. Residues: CASSLVSGGALETQYF.

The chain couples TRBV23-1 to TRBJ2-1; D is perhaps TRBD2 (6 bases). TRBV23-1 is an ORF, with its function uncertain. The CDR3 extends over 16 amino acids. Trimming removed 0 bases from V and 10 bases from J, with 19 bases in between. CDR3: CASSQSFLALKQEQFF. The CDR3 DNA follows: TGCGCCAGCAGTCAATCTTTCCTAGCGCTCAAACAGGAGCAGTTCTTC.

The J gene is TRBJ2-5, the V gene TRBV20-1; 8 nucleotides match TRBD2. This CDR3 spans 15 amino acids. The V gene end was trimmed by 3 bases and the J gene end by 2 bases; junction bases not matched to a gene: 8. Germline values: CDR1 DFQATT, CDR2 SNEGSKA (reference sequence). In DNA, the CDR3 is TGCAGTGCTAGTACTACGCGGGGGGCACAAGAGACCCAGTACTTC. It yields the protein CSASTTRGAQETQYF.

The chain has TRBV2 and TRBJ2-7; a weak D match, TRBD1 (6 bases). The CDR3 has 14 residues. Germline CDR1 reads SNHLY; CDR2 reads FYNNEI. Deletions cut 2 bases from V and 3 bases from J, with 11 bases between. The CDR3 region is CASSERTAVYEQYF. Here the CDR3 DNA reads TGTGCCAGCAGTGAAAGGACAGCCGTCTACGAGCAGTACTTC.

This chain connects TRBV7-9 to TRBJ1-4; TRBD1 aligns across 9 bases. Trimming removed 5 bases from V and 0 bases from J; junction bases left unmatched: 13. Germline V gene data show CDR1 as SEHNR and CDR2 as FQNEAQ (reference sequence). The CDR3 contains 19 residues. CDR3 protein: CASSKRTGADESTNEKLFF. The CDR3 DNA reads TGTGCCAGCAGCAAACGGACAGGGGCCGACGAGTCAACTAATGAAAAACTGTTTTTT.

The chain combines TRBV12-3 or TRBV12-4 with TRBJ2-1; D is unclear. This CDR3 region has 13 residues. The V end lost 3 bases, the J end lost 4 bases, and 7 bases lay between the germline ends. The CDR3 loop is CASSFKSYNEQFF. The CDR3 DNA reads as TGTGCCAGCAGTTTTAAGAGTTACAATGAGCAGTTCTTC.

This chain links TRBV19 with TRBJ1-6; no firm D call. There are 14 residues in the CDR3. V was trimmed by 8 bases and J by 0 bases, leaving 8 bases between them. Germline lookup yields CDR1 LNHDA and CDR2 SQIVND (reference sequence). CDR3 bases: TGTGCCAGTCACGGGAACTCCTATAATTCACCCCTCCACTTT. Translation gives CASHGNSYNSPLHF.